This T cell receptor beta chain was sequenced for a study of blood T cell repertoires in COVID-19. This table comes from immunoSEQ multiplex PCR, and its TCRdb copy is limited to in-frame clones, with some not included. The table has roughly 100,000 clones, roughly 80% seen once. Germline CDR1 and CDR2: SGHTA and FQGNSA. The CDR3 runs to 14 residues. Trimming removed 1 base at V and 8 bases at J, with 14 bases between. Input material: peripheral blood. The source of this sequence is a man aged 80 or over with active or convalescent COVID-19. The chain links TRBV7-2 to TRBJ1-1; perhaps TRBD1 as D (6 bases). In DNA, the CDR3 is TGTGCCAGCAGCTTAGGGGGGCCCGGCTCGGAAGCTTTCTTT. It translates to CASSLGGPGSEAFF. The full variable domain, completed using reference TRBV7-2 and TRBJ1-1, is GAGVSQSPSNKVTEKGKDVELRCDPISGHTALYWYRQSLGQGLEFLIYFQGNSAPDKSGLPSDRFSAERTGGSVSTLTIQRTQQEDSAVYLCASSLGGPGSEAFFGQGTRLTVV.